The clone carrying this T cell receptor (beta chain) has ten or more counts. Its matching antigen is unknown. The use of previously described methods and listed TCR primers produced the bulk TCR libraries. TCRdb re-derived calls from the PCR reads in MiXCR, one entry per CDR3 protein. The table records tens of thousands of distinct CDR3 sequences, around 18% of them present only once. The data derive from a study of molecular identifiers for immune sequencing clone quantification. Turning to the study itself: Four portions were sequenced after RNA from around 20,000 or 100,000 naive CD8 cells was split five ways in replicates. Overall study results and limits: Among effectors, clones above 20 RNA copies held over 97% of molecules; among naive cells, under 1%.

The sorting of naive CD8 T cells used the CD8+CD4-CCR7+CD45RA+ phenotype. Trimming cost V 4 bases and J 5 bases; bases outside gene matches: 12. The CDR3 covers 18 residues. Per germline, CDR1 SGHDN and CDR2 FVKESK. This chain connects TRBV14 to TRBJ2-1, with 12 bases matching TRBD2. Sequenced: naive CD8+ T cells from blood, with Jurkat cell RNA spiked in. Specified subset: FACS-sorted CD8+CD4-CCR7+CD45RA+ naive T cells. The clonotype comes from a human donor in good health. Some libraries in this study had Jurkat cell RNA spiked in. The CDR3 bases are TGTGCCAGCAGCCGGACTAGCGGGACCCTAAGGGCGGACAATGAGCAGTTCTTC. It codes for CASSRTSGTLRADNEQFF.